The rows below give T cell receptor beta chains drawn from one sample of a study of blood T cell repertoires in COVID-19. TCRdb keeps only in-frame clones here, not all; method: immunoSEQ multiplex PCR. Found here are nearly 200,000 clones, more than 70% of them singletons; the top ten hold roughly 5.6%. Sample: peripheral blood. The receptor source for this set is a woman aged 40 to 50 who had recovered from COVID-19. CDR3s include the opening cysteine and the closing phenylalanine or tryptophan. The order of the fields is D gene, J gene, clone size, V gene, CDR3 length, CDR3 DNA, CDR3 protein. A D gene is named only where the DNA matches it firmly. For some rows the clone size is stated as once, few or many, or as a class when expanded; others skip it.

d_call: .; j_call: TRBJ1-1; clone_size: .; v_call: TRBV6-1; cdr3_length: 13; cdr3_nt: TGTGCCAGCAGTGATGCAGGGAACACTGAAGCTTTCTTT; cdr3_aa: CASSDAGNTEAFF
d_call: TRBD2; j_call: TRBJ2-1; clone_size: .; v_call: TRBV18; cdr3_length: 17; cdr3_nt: TGTGCCAGCTCACCACTGCAACTAGCGGGAGACTACAATGAGCAGTTCTTC; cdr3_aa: CASSPLQLAGDYNEQFF
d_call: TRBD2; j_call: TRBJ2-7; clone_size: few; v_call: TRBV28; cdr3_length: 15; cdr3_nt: TGTGCCAGCAGTTTTAGCGGGAGAGTTCCCTACGAGCAGTACTTC; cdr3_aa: CASSFSGRVPYEQYF
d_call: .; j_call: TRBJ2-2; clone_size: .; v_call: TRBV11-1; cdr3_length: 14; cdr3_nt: TGTGCCAGCAGCTTAGGGGCAGGGCGGAGTGGGCTGTTTTTT; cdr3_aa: CASSLGAGRSGLFF
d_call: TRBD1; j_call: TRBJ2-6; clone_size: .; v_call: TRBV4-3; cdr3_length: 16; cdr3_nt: TGCGCCAGCAGCCGGGACAGGGTAGCTGGGGCCAACGTCCTGACTTTC; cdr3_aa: CASSRDRVAGANVLTF
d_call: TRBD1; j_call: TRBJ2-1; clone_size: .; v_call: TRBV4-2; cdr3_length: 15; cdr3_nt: TGTGCCAGCAGCCAGGCCGAGACAGGGTCCCATGAGCAGTTCTTC; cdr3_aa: CASSQAETGSHEQFF
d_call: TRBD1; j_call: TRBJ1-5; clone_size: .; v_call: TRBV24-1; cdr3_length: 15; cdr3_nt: TGTGCCACCAGTGACCCAAGGACAGGCGCCCAGCCCCAGCATTTT; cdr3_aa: CATSDPRTGAQPQHF
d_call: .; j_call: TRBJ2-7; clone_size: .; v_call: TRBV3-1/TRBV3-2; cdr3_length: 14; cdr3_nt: TGTGCCAGCAGCCAAGATTTTTTCCTAGCCAAGCAGTACTTC; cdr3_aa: CASSQDFFLAKQYF
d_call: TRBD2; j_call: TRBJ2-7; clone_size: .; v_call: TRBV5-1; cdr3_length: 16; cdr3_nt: TGCGCCAGCAGCACCGGGACTAGCGGGGCTAACTACGAGCAGTACTTC; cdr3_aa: CASSTGTSGANYEQYF
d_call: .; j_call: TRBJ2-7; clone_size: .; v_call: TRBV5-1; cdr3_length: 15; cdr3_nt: TGCGCCAGCAGCCCTGGGGACACGGAATCCTACGAGCAGTACTTC; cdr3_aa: CASSPGDTESYEQYF
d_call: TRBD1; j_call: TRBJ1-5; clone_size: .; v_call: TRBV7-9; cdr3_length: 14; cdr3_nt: TGTGCCAGCAGCTACAGGGGGGAGAATCAGCCCCAGCATTTT; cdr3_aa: CASSYRGENQPQHF
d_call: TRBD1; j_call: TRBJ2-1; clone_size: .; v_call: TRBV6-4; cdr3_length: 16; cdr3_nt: TGTGCCAGCAGTGACTCCGGAAGACAGGGGCGGAATGAGCAGTTCTTC; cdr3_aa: CASSDSGRQGRNEQFF
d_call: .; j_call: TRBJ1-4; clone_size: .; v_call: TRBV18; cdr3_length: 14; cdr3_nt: TGTGCCAGCTCACCGAGGGCGGAGAATGAAAAACTGTTTTTT; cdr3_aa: CASSPRAENEKLFF
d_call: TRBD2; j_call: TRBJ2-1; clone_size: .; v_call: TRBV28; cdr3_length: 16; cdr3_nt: TGTGCCAGCAGTCCCCTTACTAGCGGGAGCACCGATGAGCAGTTCTTC; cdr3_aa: CASSPLTSGSTDEQFF
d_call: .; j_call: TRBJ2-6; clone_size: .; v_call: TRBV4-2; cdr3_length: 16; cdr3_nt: TGTGCCAGCAGCCAAGATCGGACATCTGGGGCCAACGTCCTGACTTTC; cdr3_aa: CASSQDRTSGANVLTF
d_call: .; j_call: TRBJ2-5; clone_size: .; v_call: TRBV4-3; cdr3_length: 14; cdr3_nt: TGCGCCAGCAGCCAAGGTGCAGACAAAGAGACCCAGTACTTC; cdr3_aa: CASSQGADKETQYF
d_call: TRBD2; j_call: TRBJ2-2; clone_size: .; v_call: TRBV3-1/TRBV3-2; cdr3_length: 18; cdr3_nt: TGTGCCAGCAGCCAAGATCTTTGGCGGGAGGGTAGCACCGGGGAGCTGTTTTTT; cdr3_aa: CASSQDLWREGSTGELFF
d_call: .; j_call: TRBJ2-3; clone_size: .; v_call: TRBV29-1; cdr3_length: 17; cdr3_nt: TGCAGCGTTCTATATAACCGGGACACAAGGTGGACAGATACGCAGTATTTT; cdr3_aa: CSVLYNRDTRWTDTQYF
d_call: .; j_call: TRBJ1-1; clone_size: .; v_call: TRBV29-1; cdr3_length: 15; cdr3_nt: TGCAGCGTGGAGGGCCGTGTCCGCATGAACACTGAAGCTTTCTTT; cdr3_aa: CSVEGRVRMNTEAFF
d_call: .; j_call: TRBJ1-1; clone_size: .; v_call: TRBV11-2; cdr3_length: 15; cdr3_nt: TGTGCCAGCAGCCCCTCCGGCGGGTACCGGGGTGAAGCTTTCTTT; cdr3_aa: CASSPSGGYRGEAFF
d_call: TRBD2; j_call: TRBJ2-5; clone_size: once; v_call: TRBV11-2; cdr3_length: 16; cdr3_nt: TGTGCCAGCAGCTTAGGACTAGCGGGACTACAAGAGACCCAGTACTTC; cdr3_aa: CASSLGLAGLQETQYF
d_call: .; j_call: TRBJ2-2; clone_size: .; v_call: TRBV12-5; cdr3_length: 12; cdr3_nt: TGTGCTAGTGCGCGCGACACCGGGGAGCTGTTTTTT; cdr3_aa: CASARDTGELFF
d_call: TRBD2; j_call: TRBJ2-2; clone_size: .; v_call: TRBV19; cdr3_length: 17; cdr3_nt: TGTGCCAGTAGTAGTAAGTTAGCGGGAGGGCCCACCGGGGAGCTGTTTTTT; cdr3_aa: CASSSKLAGGPTGELFF
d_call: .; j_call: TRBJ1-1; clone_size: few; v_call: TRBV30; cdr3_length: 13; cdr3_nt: TGTGCCTGGAGTGTCAGGGGGAACACTGAAGCTTTCTTT; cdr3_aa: CAWSVRGNTEAFF
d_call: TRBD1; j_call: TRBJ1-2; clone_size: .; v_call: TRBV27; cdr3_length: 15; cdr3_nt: TGTGCCAGCAGTTTAGGGGGACAGGGACTCTATGGCTACACCTTC; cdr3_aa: CASSLGGQGLYGYTF
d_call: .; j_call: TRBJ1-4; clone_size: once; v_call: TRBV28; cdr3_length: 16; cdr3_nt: TGTGCCAGCAGCCCGAATGGGGGGGAAAGTAATGAAAAACTGTTTTTT; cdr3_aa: CASSPNGGESNEKLFF
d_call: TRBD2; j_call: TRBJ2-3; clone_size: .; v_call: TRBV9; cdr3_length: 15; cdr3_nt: TGTGCCAGCAGCGTACGACTAGCGGACACAGATACGCAGTATTTT; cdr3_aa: CASSVRLADTDTQYF
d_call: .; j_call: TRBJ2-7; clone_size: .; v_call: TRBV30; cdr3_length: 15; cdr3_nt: TGTGCCTGGAGTGCCCCGCGGCAGCGGAGGAACGAGCAGTACTTC; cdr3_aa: CAWSAPRQRRNEQYF
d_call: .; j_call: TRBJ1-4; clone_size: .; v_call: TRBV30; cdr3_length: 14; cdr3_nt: TGTGCCTGGAGTAAGGGGGGGGCAGGCGAAAAACTGTTTTTT; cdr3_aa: CAWSKGGAGEKLFF
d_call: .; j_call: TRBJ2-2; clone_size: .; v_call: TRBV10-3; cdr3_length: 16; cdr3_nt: TGTGCCATCAGTGATTCTAGCGGCCAGGGGACCGGGGAGCTGTTTTTT; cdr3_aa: CAISDSSGQGTGELFF
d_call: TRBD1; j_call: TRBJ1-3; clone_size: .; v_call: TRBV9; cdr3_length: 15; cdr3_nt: TGTGCCAGCAGCGTAGGCAGGGGGACTGGAAACACCATATATTTT; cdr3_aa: CASSVGRGTGNTIYF
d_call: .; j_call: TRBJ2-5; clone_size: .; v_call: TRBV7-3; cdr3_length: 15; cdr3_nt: TGTGCCAGCAGCTTAAGACCTGGGGCCCAAGAGACCCAGTACTTC; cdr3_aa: CASSLRPGAQETQYF
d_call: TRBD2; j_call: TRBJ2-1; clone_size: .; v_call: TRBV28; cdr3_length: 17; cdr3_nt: TGTGCCAGCAGTTTTAGGAAGGGACTAGCGCTTTCCAATGAGCAGTTCTTC; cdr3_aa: CASSFRKGLALSNEQFF
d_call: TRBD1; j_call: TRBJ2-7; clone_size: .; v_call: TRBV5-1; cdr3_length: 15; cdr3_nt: TGCGCCAGCAGCTTGGAACCAGGGGGCTACTACGAGCAGTACTTC; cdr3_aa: CASSLEPGGYYEQYF
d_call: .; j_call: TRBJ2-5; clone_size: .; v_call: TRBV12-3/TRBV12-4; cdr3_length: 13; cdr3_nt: TGTGCCAGCAGTTTCACACGGGGGGAGACCCAGTACTTC; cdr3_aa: CASSFTRGETQYF
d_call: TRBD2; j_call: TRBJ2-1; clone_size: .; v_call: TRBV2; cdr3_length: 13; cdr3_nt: TGTGCCAGCAAGGGACTAGCGGTGAATGAGCAGTTCTTC; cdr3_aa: CASKGLAVNEQFF
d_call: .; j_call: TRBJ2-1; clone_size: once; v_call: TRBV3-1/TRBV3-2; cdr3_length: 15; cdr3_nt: TGTGCCAGCAGACCCGTATGGGGACTGTACAATGAGCAGTTCTTC; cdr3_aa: CASRPVWGLYNEQFF
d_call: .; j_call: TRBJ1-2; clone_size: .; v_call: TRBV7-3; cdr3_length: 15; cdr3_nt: TGTGCCAGCAGCTTAGGGGCAGGGGCAAACTATGGCTACACCTTC; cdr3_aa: CASSLGAGANYGYTF
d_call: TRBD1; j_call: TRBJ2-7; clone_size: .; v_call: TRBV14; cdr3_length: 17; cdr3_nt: TGTGCCAGCAGCCAAGGTCTAGGGACAGGAGATTTCTACGAGCAGTACTTC; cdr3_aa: CASSQGLGTGDFYEQYF
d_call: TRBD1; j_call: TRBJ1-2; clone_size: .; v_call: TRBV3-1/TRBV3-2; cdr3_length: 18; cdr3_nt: TGTGCCAGCAGCCAAGATTTGAGACAGGGGGCGATCTTCAGTGGCTACACCTTC; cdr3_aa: CASSQDLRQGAIFSGYTF
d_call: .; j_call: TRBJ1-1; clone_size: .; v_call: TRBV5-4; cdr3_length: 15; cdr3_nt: TGTGCCAGCAGCTTGCCTGAGACAGGGAACACTGAAGCTTTCTTT; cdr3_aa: CASSLPETGNTEAFF
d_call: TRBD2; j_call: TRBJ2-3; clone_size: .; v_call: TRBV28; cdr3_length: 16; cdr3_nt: TGTGCCAGCAGTCTCGGGACTAGCGGGAGCACAGATACGCAGTATTTT; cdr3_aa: CASSLGTSGSTDTQYF
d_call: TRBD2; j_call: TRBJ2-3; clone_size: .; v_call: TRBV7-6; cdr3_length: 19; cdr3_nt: TGTGCCAGCAGCTCCGGACTAGCGGGAGGCTCATCAAGCACAGATACGCAGTATTTT; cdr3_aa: CASSSGLAGGSSSTDTQYF
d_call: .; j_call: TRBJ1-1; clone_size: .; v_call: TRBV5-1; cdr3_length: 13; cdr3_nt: TGCGCCAGCAGCTTGGAACTAGAGAGGGAAGCTTTCTTT; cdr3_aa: CASSLELEREAFF
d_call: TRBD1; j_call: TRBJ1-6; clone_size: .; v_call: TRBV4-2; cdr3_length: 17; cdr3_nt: TGTGCCAGCAGCCAAGAAAGTGGGACAGGGAGTAATTCACCCCTCCACTTT; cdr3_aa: CASSQESGTGSNSPLHF
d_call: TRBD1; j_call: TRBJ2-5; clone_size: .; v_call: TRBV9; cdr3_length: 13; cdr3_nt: TGTGCCAGCAGCGTAGGGACAGGGAGGACCCAGTACTTC; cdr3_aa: CASSVGTGRTQYF
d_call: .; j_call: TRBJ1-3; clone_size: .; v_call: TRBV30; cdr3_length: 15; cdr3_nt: TGTGCCTGGAGTGTAGGGGGGGGCTCTGGAAACACCATATATTTT; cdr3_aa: CAWSVGGGSGNTIYF
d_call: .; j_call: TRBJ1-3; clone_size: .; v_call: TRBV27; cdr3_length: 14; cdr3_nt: TGTGCCAGCAGCCTACAGGGTACTGGAAACACCATATATTTT; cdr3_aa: CASSLQGTGNTIYF
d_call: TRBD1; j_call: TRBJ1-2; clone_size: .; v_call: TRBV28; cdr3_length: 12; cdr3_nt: TGTGCCAGCACAAGGACAGGGTATGGCTACACCTTC; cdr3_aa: CASTRTGYGYTF
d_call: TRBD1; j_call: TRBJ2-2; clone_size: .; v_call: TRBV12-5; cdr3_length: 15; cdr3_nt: TGTGCTAGTGGTTTGCGTGCAGGGGGCTTCGGGGAGCTGTTTTTT; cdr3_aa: CASGLRAGGFGELFF
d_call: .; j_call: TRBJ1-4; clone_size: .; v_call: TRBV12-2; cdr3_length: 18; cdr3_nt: TGTGCAAGTCGCCCAAGGTTAAACAGGGGGCTCATTTATGAAAAACTGTTTTTT; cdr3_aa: CASRPRLNRGLIYEKLFF
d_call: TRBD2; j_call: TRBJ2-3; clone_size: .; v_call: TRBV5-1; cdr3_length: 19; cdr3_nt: TGCGCCAGCAGCCCGCGGGGACTAGCGGGAGGGCCAGGCACAGATACGCAGTATTTT; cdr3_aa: CASSPRGLAGGPGTDTQYF
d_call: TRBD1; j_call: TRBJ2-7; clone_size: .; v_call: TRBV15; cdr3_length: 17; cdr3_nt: TGTGCCACCAGCAGAGATGGACAGGGAACGGGCTCCTACGAGCAGTACTTC; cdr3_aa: CATSRDGQGTGSYEQYF
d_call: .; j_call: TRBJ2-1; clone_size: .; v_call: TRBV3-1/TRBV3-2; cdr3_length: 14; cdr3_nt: TGTGCCAGCAGCCAAGGGAAGCGGTACAATGAGCAGTTCTTC; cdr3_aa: CASSQGKRYNEQFF
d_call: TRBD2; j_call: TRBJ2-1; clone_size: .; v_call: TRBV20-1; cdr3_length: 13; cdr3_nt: TGCAGTGCTAGTAGCGGGAGCGATTTTGAGCAGTTCTTC; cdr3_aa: CSASSGSDFEQFF